These 27 T cell receptor beta chains came from one sample sequenced in a study of blood T cell repertoires in COVID-19. Produced via immunoSEQ multiplex PCR; TCRdb's table is partial and in-frame only. Of 100,000 or so clones in the sample, around four fifths are singletons; the top ten hold about 10%. Sequences were obtained from peripheral blood. The receptors were gathered from a man in his forties with active or convalescent COVID-19.

V usage is TRBV30 and J usage is TRBJ1-1; D not resolved. Germline CDR1 reads GTSNPN; CDR2 reads SVGIG (reference sequence). Trimming pared 3 bases from V and 0 bases from J, leaving 8 bases between. This CDR3 comprises 13 residues. CDR3 bases: TGTGCCTGGAGGGTTGGCATGAACACTGAAGCTTTCTTT. The encoded protein is CAWRVGMNTEAFF.

The CDR3 here is CASSLYSYNEQFF. The CDR3 DNA reads as TGTGCCAGCAGCTTATACTCCTACAATGAGCAGTTCTTC. The chain links TRBV11-3 to TRBJ2-1; D ambiguous. Per germline, CDR1 SGHNT and CDR2 YENEEA. This CDR3 contains 13 residues. The V end was cut by 2 bases, the J end by 0 bases, with 2 bases between.

The chain employs TRBV9 and TRBJ2-1, with 11 nucleotides matching TRBD2. The CDR3 consists of 15 residues. Germline lookup yields CDR1 SGDLS and CDR2 YYNGEE. V lost 0 bases, J lost 5 bases, and 1 base stayed unmatched. CDR3 region: CASSVALAGDNEQFF. The DNA of the CDR3 is TGTGCCAGCAGCGTAGCACTAGCGGGGGACAATGAGCAGTTCTTC.

The chain has TRBV7-2 and TRBJ1-6; 7 nucleotides line up with TRBD1. Germline CDR1 and CDR2: SGHTA and FQGNSA. The V and J ends lost 5 bases and 10 bases, in that order; junction bases with no gene match: 2. The CDR3 sequence is 12 residues long. This chain's CDR3 is CASSRGRSPLHF. CDR3 nucleotide sequence: TGTGCCAGCAGCAGGGGGCGGTCACCCCTCCACTTT.

This CDR3 reads CASSQQGTGRQNTQYF. The CDR3 DNA reads TGTGCCAGCAGCCAACAAGGGACAGGGAGGCAGAATACGCAGTATTTT. The J gene is TRBJ2-3, the V gene TRBV14, with 9 bases matching TRBD1. The CDR3 spans 16 residues. CDR1 and CDR2 from the germline V gene are SGHDN and FVKESK. V gave up 2 bases and J gave up 7 bases; unmatched junction bases: 10.

Comment on this clone: One end of the junction varies from germline; a read error may be responsible. The chain joins TRBV29-1 to TRBJ2-1; tentative D call: TRBD1 (7 bases). Germline-derived CDR1 and CDR2 are SQVTM and ANQGSEA. This CDR3 comprises 15 residues. This chain's CDR3 is CSVEGGTEVYNEQFF. CDR3 in DNA: TGCAGCGTCGAAGGGGGGACAGAGGTCTACAATGAGCAGTTCTTC.

This rearrangement joins TRBV6-5 to TRBJ1-4; perhaps TRBD1 as D (5 bases). CDR3 length equals 14 residues. The V gene's germline CDR1 is MNHEY and CDR2 SVGAGI. The germline V and J ends were trimmed by 6 bases and 4 bases, with 12 bases remaining between them. In DNA form, the CDR3 reads TGTGCCAGCAGCCGGGGGTTCAGTAATGAAAAACTGTTTTTT. Its protein is CASSRGFSNEKLFF.

In this sample, this clone turned up once. The V call is TRBV9, the J call TRBJ2-1, with 9 bases lining up with TRBD2. The V gene end was trimmed by 2 bases and the J gene end by 6 bases; junction bases not matched to a gene: 3. The CDR3 contains 14 residues. The germline gives CDR1 SGDLS, CDR2 YYNGEE. CDR3 sequence (DNA): TGTGCCAGCAGCGTGGGACTAGCTCGCAATGAGCAGTTCTTC. This gives the protein CASSVGLARNEQFF.

The J gene is TRBJ2-1, the V gene TRBV7-2; 7 nucleotides align to TRBD2. Looked up from germline, CDR1 is SGHTA and CDR2 is FQGNSA. The CDR3 has 16 amino acids. The V segment lost 2 bases and the J segment 4 bases; nucleotides outside the gene matches: 8. The CDR3 is CASSLQFKRDYNEQFF. In DNA form, the CDR3 reads TGTGCCAGCAGCTTACAATTCAAGCGGGATTACAATGAGCAGTTCTTC.

The gene calls are TRBV2 and TRBJ2-7; 7 positions match TRBD2. There are 17 residues in the CDR3. J gave up 9 bases and V 2 bases, and 19 bases lay outside the gene matches. Germline CDR1 SNHLY, CDR2 FYNNEI. CDR3: CASSELGGASGLRGQYF. The CDR3 nucleotides are TGTGCCAGCAGTGAACTCGGAGGGGCTAGCGGACTACGGGGGCAGTACTTC.

Only one count was recorded for this clone. The chain employs TRBV6-5 and TRBJ1-1; no definite D call. The germline CDR1 and CDR2 sequences are MNHEY and SVGAGI. The length of the CDR3 is 12 residues. Trimming removed 8 bases from V and 0 bases from J, with 7 bases in between. The CDR3 protein is CASRVMNTEAFF. In DNA, the CDR3 is TGTGCCAGCCGGGTTATGAACACTGAAGCTTTCTTT.

The rearrangement uses TRBV9 and TRBJ2-7; D gene uncertain. Germline-derived CDR1 and CDR2 are SGDLS and YYNGEE. The V end was cut by 2 bases, the J end by 2 bases, with 8 bases between. The CDR3 is 13 amino acids. CDR3 nucleotides: TGTGCCAGCAGCGTTGGCGGTACCTACGAGCAGTACTTC. Translating it yields CASSVGGTYEQYF.

This chain uses TRBV5-1 with TRBJ1-4, with 9 bases lining up with TRBD1. Germline V gene sequence: CDR1 SGHRS, CDR2 YFSETQ. Unmatched junction bases numbered 7, after V lost 3 bases and J lost 10 bases. This CDR3 region has 14 residues. The chain's CDR3 is CASSSPGQGGKLFF. CDR3 DNA sequence: TGCGCCAGCAGCTCGCCGGGACAGGGCGGAAAACTGTTTTTT.

The V call is TRBV19, the J call TRBJ2-7; TRBD1 matches 7 bases. Germline V lookup: CDR1 LNHDA, CDR2 SQIVND (reference sequence). Trimming removed 5 bases from V and 6 bases from J; junction bases left unmatched: 10. This CDR3 has 14 residues. In DNA form, the CDR3 reads TGTGCCAGTAGTGACAGGGTGGTATATTCCGAGCAGTACTTC. As protein: CASSDRVVYSEQYF.

The CDR3 region is CASIGPGGGGSYGYTF. DNA of the CDR3: TGTGCCAGTATTGGCCCAGGCGGGGGCGGGAGCTATGGCTACACCTTC. This sequence joins TRBV19 and TRBJ1-2; D might be TRBD1 (6 bases). The CDR3 loop spans 16 amino acids. V lost 7 bases and J 4 bases, leaving 22 bases between the germline ends. Germline CDR1 LNHDA, CDR2 SQIVND (reference sequence).

CDR3 amino acids: CASSQAERGFGYGYTF. The CDR3 DNA reads TGCGCCAGCAGCCAAGCGGAACGGGGGTTCGGCTATGGCTACACCTTC. This rearrangement joins TRBV4-1 to TRBJ1-2, with D perhaps TRBD1 (5 bases). V lost 1 base to trimming and J lost 4 bases, with 16 bases between them. CDR3 length equals 16 residues. CDR1 MGHRA and CDR2 YSYEKL come from the germline V gene.

The rearrangement joins TRBV11-2 to TRBJ2-4; a weak D match, TRBD1 (5 bases). There are 15 residues in the CDR3. V was pared by 4 bases and J by 2 bases, with 12 bases between. Germline CDR1 and CDR2: SGHAT and FQNNGV. CDR3 nucleotide sequence: TGTGCCAGCAGCTCAAACCAGGGTCCCAAAAACATTCAGTACTTC. Its protein is CASSSNQGPKNIQYF. The entire variable domain, with the rest obtained from reference TRBV11-2 and TRBJ2-4, is as follows: EAGVAQSPRYKIIEKRQSVAFWCNPISGHATLYWYQQILGQGPKLLIQFQNNGVVDDSQLPKDRFSAERLKGVDSTLKIQPAKLEDSAVYLCASSSNQGPKNIQYFGAGTRLSVL.

This chain joins TRBV29-1 and TRBJ2-3; possible D gene TRBD1, 6 bases. CDR3 length equals 14 residues. Germline V lookup: CDR1 SQVTM, CDR2 ANQGSEA. Trimming shortened V by 6 bases and J by 5 bases, and 18 bases separated the two germline ends. The CDR3 spells CSVGARLVRDTQYF. The DNA for the CDR3 is TGCAGCGTGGGGGCCCGGCTAGTCCGAGATACGCAGTATTTT.

The rearrangement uses TRBV19 and TRBJ2-2; TRBD1 matches at 8 bases. From germline, CDR1 is LNHDA and CDR2 SQIVND (reference sequence). The length of the CDR3 is 17 residues. The ends lost 3 bases at V and 4 bases at J; junction bases unmatched: 10. CDR3 sequence: CASSILRGQAGTGELFF. The DNA for the CDR3 is TGTGCCAGTAGTATCTTAAGGGGACAGGCAGGCACCGGGGAGCTGTTTTTT.

This rearrangement joins TRBV7-3 to TRBJ1-2, with D tentatively TRBD1 (5 bases). V was clipped by 5 bases and J by 5 bases, with 15 bases between them. CDR3 size: 14 residues. CDR1 SGHTA and CDR2 FQGTGA come from the germline V gene. In DNA, the CDR3 is TGTGCCAGCAGCCCCGGGGGGGGTTTATATGGCTACACCTTC. Its translation: CASSPGGGLYGYTF.

This sequence joins TRBV7-6 and TRBJ2-2; a weak D match, TRBD1 (6 bases). This CDR3 comprises 13 residues. V was cut by 9 bases and J by 2 bases, with 10 bases left in between. Germline CDR1 and CDR2: SGHVS and FNYEAQ. The CDR3 is CASSGTNTGELFF. In nucleotides, the CDR3 is TGTGCCAGTTCCGGGACAAACACCGGGGAGCTGTTTTTT. The whole variable domain, filled in from reference TRBV7-6 and TRBJ2-2, reads GAGVSQSPRYKVTKRGQDVALRCDPISGHVSLYWYRQALGQGPEFLTYFNYEAQQDKSGLPNDRFSAERPEGSISTLTIQRTEQRDSAMYRCASSGTNTGELFFGEGSRLTVL.

The rearrangement joins TRBV6-5 to TRBJ2-7; TRBD1 matches at 9 bases. CDR3 length: 15 residues. CDR1 is MNHEY, CDR2 SVGAGI, per germline. V shed 11 bases, J shed 1 base, and the junction held 12 bases outside the gene matches. The DNA of the CDR3 is TGTGCCTTCAGCGGAGGACAGGGGTCATCCTACGAGCAGTACTTC. Translating gives CAFSGGQGSSYEQYF.

The rearrangement joins TRBV7-9 to TRBJ2-1, with 7 bases that match TRBD1. The germline CDR1 and CDR2 sequences are SEHNR and FQNEAQ (reference sequence). The CDR3 runs to 16 residues. Losses at the gene ends were 4 bases for V and 5 bases for J; bases not matched to a gene: 11. CDR3 sequence reads: CASSSQTGKGDNEQFF. The CDR3 DNA is TGTGCCAGCAGCTCTCAGACAGGGAAAGGAGACAATGAGCAGTTCTTC. Variable domain in full (rest from reference TRBV7-9 and TRBJ2-1): DTGVSQNPRHKITKRGQNVTFRCDPISEHNRLYWYRQTLGQGPEFLTYFQNEAQLEKSRLLSDRFSAERPKGSFSTLEIQRTEQGDSAMYLCASSSQTGKGDNEQFFGPGTRLTVL.

J is TRBJ2-7 and V is TRBV2; no reliable D call. V lost 7 bases, J lost 6 bases, and 13 bases lay in between. This CDR3 is 12 amino acids long. Germline V gene sequence: CDR1 SNHLY, CDR2 FYNNEI. This CDR3 is CASNPETREQYF. In DNA, the CDR3 is TGTGCCAGCAACCCGGAGACTCGCGAGCAGTACTTC.

This chain connects TRBV7-2 to TRBJ2-7; TRBD1 might be the D (6 bases). The CDR3 extends over 14 amino acids. Deletions cut 2 bases from V and 2 bases from J, with 10 bases between. From germline, CDR1 is SGHTA and CDR2 FQGNSA. The CDR3 sequence: CASSLNRVAYEQYF. In DNA, the CDR3 is TGTGCCAGCAGCTTAAACAGGGTAGCCTACGAGCAGTACTTC.

The chain combines TRBV9 with TRBJ2-1, with TRBD2 matching 9 bases. J was trimmed by 1 base and V by 0 bases; bases with no gene match: 11. The CDR3 consists of 19 residues. Germline CDR1 reads SGDLS; CDR2 reads YYNGEE. This CDR3 reads CASSVDPGSGGPSYNEQFF. The DNA of the CDR3 is TGTGCCAGCAGCGTAGACCCGGGGAGCGGGGGGCCTTCCTACAATGAGCAGTTCTTC.

The chain recombines TRBV4-3 with TRBJ1-1; maybe TRBD1 (5 bases). CDR1 and CDR2 from the germline V gene are LGHNA and YSLEER. This CDR3 has 14 residues. V lost 4 bases and J lost 3, with 12 bases in between. CDR3 DNA: TGCGCCAGCAGCCTACTACCGGGGGACACTGAAGCTTTCTTT. This translates into CASSLLPGDTEAFF.